These 30 T cell receptor beta chains share one sample of origin, sequenced in a study of blood T cell repertoires in COVID-19. Profiled with immunoSEQ multiplex PCR; TCRdb holds only in-frame clones, not every one. The top ten clones hold about 19% of a sample with about 94,000 clones, more than 80% of them seen once. Sequencing was carried out using peripheral blood. These TCRs come from a woman over 75 with acute or convalescent COVID-19.

This clone was observed a few times. This rearrangement joins TRBV11-3 to TRBJ2-3; D is perhaps TRBD2 (7 bases). Germline V lookup: CDR1 SGHNT, CDR2 YENEEA. This CDR3 comprises 15 residues. Trimming removed 5 bases at V and 0 bases at J, with 12 bases between. The CDR3 DNA reads TGTGCCAGCAGCCTCCGGGGGGCCAGCACAGATACGCAGTATTTT. The encoded protein is CASSLRGASTDTQYF.

V and J are TRBV6-9 and TRBJ1-2; D is unclear. CDR3 length equals 14 residues. V lost 4 bases and J 1 base, leaving 10 bases between the germline ends. Germline assignment: CDR1 MNHGY and CDR2 SVAAGI. This chain's CDR3 is CASSFCRLNYGYTF. CDR3 DNA sequence: TGTGCCAGCAGTTTTTGCAGGCTTAACTATGGCTACACCTTC.

The CDR3 DNA is TGTGCCAGTAGTATAGATCGGACAGCCTACACAGATACGCAGTATTTT. Translated: CASSIDRTAYTDTQYF. V usage is TRBV19 and J usage is TRBJ2-3; possibly TRBD1 for D (6 bases). CDR3 length equals 16 residues. The V gene lost 0 bases and the J gene lost 2 bases, with 12 bases spanning the gap. Germline values: CDR1 LNHDA, CDR2 SQIVND (reference sequence). The full variable domain, completed using reference TRBV19 and TRBJ2-3, is DGGITQSPKYLFRKEGQNVTLSCEQNLNHDAMYWYRQDPGQGLRLIYYSQIVNDFQKGDIAEGYSVSREKKESFPLTVTSAQKNPTAFYLCASSIDRTAYTDTQYFGPGTRLTVL.

CDR3 DNA sequence: TGCAGCGTAAAGACAGGGGATCAGCCCCAGCATTTT. It specifies CSVKTGDQPQHF. This sequence joins TRBV29-1 and TRBJ1-5; TRBD1 matches 8 bases. V dropped 6 bases and J dropped 5; count of bases not matched to a gene: 3. This CDR3 comprises 12 residues. Germline-derived CDR1 and CDR2 are SQVTM and ANQGSEA.

The chain joins TRBV27 to TRBJ2-1; no clear D. The CDR3 extends over 15 amino acids. CDR1 is MNHEY and CDR2 is SMNVEV in the germline V gene (reference sequence). Trimming left V 2 bases short and J 0 bases short, with 8 bases between. The CDR3: CASSLLRSSYNEQFF. Here the CDR3 DNA reads TGTGCCAGCAGTTTACTTAGGAGCTCCTACAATGAGCAGTTCTTC.

This clone was detected only a few times. V usage is TRBV9 and J usage is TRBJ2-7; tentative D call: TRBD2 (5 bases). This CDR3 has 14 residues. Between the trimmed V and J ends, which lost 2 bases and 2 bases, there was a span of 11 bases. Looked up from germline, CDR1 is SGDLS and CDR2 is YYNGEE. The CDR3 loop is CASSVQSGAYEQYF. CDR3 DNA: TGTGCCAGCAGCGTGCAGAGCGGAGCCTACGAGCAGTACTTC.

This chain uses TRBV5-4 with TRBJ2-5; D perhaps matches TRBD1 (5 bases). CDR1 is SGHNT and CDR2 is YYREEE in the germline V gene (reference sequence). The CDR3 is made up of 13 amino acids. The V end was cut by 1 base, the J end by 6 bases, with 10 bases between. DNA of the CDR3: TGTGCCAGCAGCTTGATCAGGGCGAAGACCCAGTACTTC. Its protein product is CASSLIRAKTQYF.

The V call is TRBV7-9, the J call TRBJ2-7, with D possibly being TRBD2 (5 bases). Looked up from germline, CDR1 is SEHNR and CDR2 is FQNEAQ (reference sequence). Between the trimmed V and J ends, which lost 0 bases and 2 bases, there was a span of 11 bases. The CDR3 has 15 residues. Here the CDR3 reads CASSLAGVHTYEQYF. The CDR3 DNA reads TGTGCCAGCAGCTTAGCCGGGGTACATACCTACGAGCAGTACTTC.

This chain connects TRBV29-1 to TRBJ1-1, with 8 nucleotides matching TRBD1. V dropped 6 bases and J dropped 3; count of bases not matched to a gene: 12. Germline V gives CDR1 SQVTM, CDR2 ANQGSEA. This CDR3 comprises 15 residues. CDR3 nucleotides: TGCAGCGTAGGCCCAACAGGGGGAGGGCACACTGAAGCTTTCTTT. Translating it yields CSVGPTGGGHTEAFF.

This sequence joins TRBV7-9 and TRBJ1-5; TRBD1 might be the D (6 bases). Trimming cost V 2 bases and J 5 bases, with 7 bases left between them. Germline loops: CDR1 SEHNR, CDR2 FQNEAQ (reference sequence). The CDR3 spans 13 residues. CDR3 amino acids: CASSLNRDQPQHF. The CDR3 coding sequence is TGTGCCAGCAGCTTAAACAGGGATCAGCCCCAGCATTTT.

The V call is TRBV6-5, the J call TRBJ1-1; a possible D gene is TRBD1 (6 bases). Germline CDR1 and CDR2: MNHEY and SVGAGI. The V end lost 7 bases, the J end lost 1 base, and 13 bases lay between the germline ends. The CDR3 covers 14 residues. The CDR3 bases are TGTGCCAGCAAGCCGGGACACCAGAACACTGAAGCTTTCTTT. Translating it yields CASKPGHQNTEAFF.

The rearrangement joins TRBV13 to TRBJ1-6, with 8 positions matching TRBD1. Unmatched junction bases numbered 7, after V lost 1 base and J lost 5 bases. Germline-derived CDR1 and CDR2 are PRHDT and FYEKMQ (reference sequence). CDR3 size: 17 residues. CDR3 in DNA: TGTGCCAGCAGCTTAGCCCTCCAGGGGGCCCATAATTCACCCCTCCACTTT. Translated: CASSLALQGAHNSPLHF.

The V and J genes are TRBV7-3 and TRBJ2-7, with D possibly TRBD1 on 6 matching bases. The CDR3 sequence is 13 residues long. Between the trimmed V and J ends, which lost 5 bases and 9 bases, there was a span of 17 bases. Germline CDR1 reads SGHTA; CDR2 reads FQGTGA. CDR3 in DNA: TGTGCCAGCAGCCCCTCGGACAGATCAAGGCAGTACTTC. Residues: CASSPSDRSRQYF.

This clone showed up just a few times. The chain couples TRBV28 to TRBJ2-4, with D unresolved. Germline V gene lookup returns CDR1 MDHEN and CDR2 SYDVKM. V lost 7 bases to trimming and J lost 6 bases, with 10 bases between them. The CDR3 extends over 12 amino acids. The CDR3 region has the DNA TGTGCCAGCACCCATTTGAGAAACATTCAGTACTTC. Its protein is CASTHLRNIQYF.

The genes are TRBV7-7 and TRBJ2-2; D uncertain. The CDR3 loop spans 14 amino acids. Germline assignment: CDR1 SSHAT and CDR2 FNYEAQ (reference sequence). The ends were cut back, 1 base at V and 5 bases at J, with 8 bases in the middle. Written as DNA, the CDR3 is TGTGCCAGCAGCTTAGGTCTCAGAACCGGGGAGCTGTTTTTT. Amino acid sequence: CASSLGLRTGELFF.

V and J are TRBV7-6 and TRBJ2-6; TRBD1 aligns across 7 bases. V dropped 2 bases and J dropped 0; count of bases not matched to a gene: 7. The germline V gene has CDR1 SGHVS and CDR2 FNYEAQ. The CDR3 sequence is 18 residues long. CDR3 nucleotide sequence: TGTGCCAGCAGCTTACGGGTAGGGGGCCGCTCTGGGGCCAACGTCCTGACTTTC. Translating gives CASSLRVGGRSGANVLTF.

Turning to this clone: Other DNA sequences in the same sample also yield this CDR3. This chain links TRBV5-1 with TRBJ2-5, with 11 nucleotides matching TRBD2. Per germline, CDR1 SGHRS and CDR2 YFSETQ. V lost 0 bases to trimming and J lost 1 base; unmatched junction nucleotides: 2. The CDR3 loop spans 16 amino acids. The CDR3 DNA reads TGCGCCAGCAGCTTGGCGGGGACTAGCGGCCAAGAGACCCAGTACTTC. Its translation is CASSLAGTSGQETQYF.

This clone appeared once. The V call is TRBV5-1, the J call TRBJ2-1, with unresolved D. This CDR3 is built from 15 residues. Per germline, CDR1 SGHRS and CDR2 YFSETQ. V was trimmed by 4 bases and J by 0 bases, leaving 11 bases between them. The CDR3 spells CASSMAPSSYNEQFF. DNA of the CDR3: TGCGCCAGCAGCATGGCCCCTAGCTCCTACAATGAGCAGTTCTTC.

This chain links TRBV3-1 (or the pseudogene TRBV3-2) with TRBJ2-3, with 7 bases that match TRBD1. The CDR3 loop spans 15 amino acids. Germline V gene data show CDR1 as LGHDT and CDR2 as YNNKEL (reference sequence). With V trimmed by 1 base and J by 4 bases, 5 bases remained unmatched. DNA for the CDR3: TGTGCCAGCAGCCAAGTGCCAGGGGGTGCAGATACGCAGTATTTT. This codes for CASSQVPGGADTQYF.

The CDR3 loop reads CSVWGVGGQMNTEAFF. DNA of the CDR3: TGCAGCGTATGGGGAGTCGGGGGGCAGATGAACACTGAAGCTTTCTTT. J is TRBJ1-1 and V is TRBV29-1; D is perhaps TRBD1 (6 bases). Germline-derived CDR1 and CDR2 are SQVTM and ANQGSEA. The CDR3 extends over 16 amino acids. Trimming left V 6 bases short and J 0 bases short, with 20 bases between.

The chain combines TRBV7-8 with TRBJ1-3; 10 nucleotides line up with TRBD1. This CDR3 comprises 16 residues. Germline CDR1 is SGHVS and CDR2 is FQNEAQ. V was pared by 5 bases and J by 3 bases, with 7 bases of the junction left unmatched. DNA for the CDR3: TGTGCCAGCAGCCTAGGGGACAGGGGAAATGGAAACACCATATATTTT. Encoded protein: CASSLGDRGNGNTIYF.

This chain connects TRBV2 to TRBJ2-5, with 12 bases that match TRBD2. The germline gives CDR1 SNHLY, CDR2 FYNNEI. With 4 bases clipped from V and 7 bases from J, the junction kept 7 bases outside the gene matches. The CDR3 loop spans 15 amino acids. CDR3 nucleotide sequence: TGTGCCAGCAGTGTGACTAGCGGGGGAAGAGGGACCCAGTACTTC. This encodes CASSVTSGGRGTQYF.

This chain connects TRBV5-1 to TRBJ2-1; 8 bases are shared with TRBD2. CDR3 length: 15 residues. V was clipped by 0 bases and J by 5 bases; unmatched bases: 4. Germline assignment: CDR1 SGHRS and CDR2 YFSETQ. The CDR3 loop reads CASSLGTSRDNEQFF. The CDR3 nucleotides read TGCGCCAGCAGCTTGGGGACTAGCAGAGACAATGAGCAGTTCTTC.

The chain employs TRBV5-1 and TRBJ2-1; maybe TRBD2 (7 bases). The CDR3 has 17 residues. Trimming stripped 1 base from V and 0 bases from J, with 14 bases between. Germline values: CDR1 SGHRS, CDR2 YFSETQ. CDR3 bases: TGCGCCAGCAGCTTGCACGGGGGGCCCAGCTCCTACAATGAGCAGTTCTTC. This encodes CASSLHGGPSSYNEQFF. Looking up the rest from reference TRBV5-1 and TRBJ2-1 gives the full variable domain: KAGVTQTPRYLIKTRGQQVTLSCSPISGHRSVSWYQQTPGQGLQFLFEYFSETQRNKGNFPGRFSGRQFSNSRSEMNVSTLELGDSALYLCASSLHGGPSSYNEQFFGPGTRLTVL.

The V and J genes are TRBV4-1 and TRBJ1-1, with D perhaps matching TRBD1 (6 bases). The CDR3 is made up of 15 amino acids. Trimming removed 1 base from V and 1 base from J, with 10 bases in between. CDR1 and CDR2 (germline): MGHRA, YSYEKL. The CDR3: CASSQGGGKNTEAFF. In DNA form, the CDR3 reads TGCGCCAGCAGCCAAGGAGGGGGAAAGAACACTGAAGCTTTCTTT.

This chain connects TRBV2 to TRBJ2-3; a possible D gene is TRBD2 (6 bases). CDR1 is SNHLY, CDR2 FYNNEI, per germline. The CDR3 is 14 amino acids. V shed 4 bases and J shed 1 base, with 9 bases lying between them. The CDR3 is CASSVPSGTDTQYF. The CDR3 region has the DNA TGTGCCAGCAGTGTTCCTAGCGGCACAGATACGCAGTATTTT.

V gene TRBV21-1 combines with J gene TRBJ2-5; TRBD1 is the table's D call, not checked against the DNA. TRBV21-1 is a pseudogene locus. This CDR3 region has 9 residues. The CDR3 sequence is CASTKTQYF. CDR3 bases: TGTGCCAGCACCAAGACCCAGTACTTC.

This sequence joins TRBV7-2 and TRBJ2-7; 7 bases map to TRBD2. Trimming at V came to 0 bases and at J to 0 bases, leaving 5 bases not matched to a gene. This CDR3 is built from 16 residues. The germline V gene encodes CDR1 SGHTA and CDR2 FQGNSA. The CDR3 DNA is TGTGCCAGCAGCTTAGCTGGCGGCGGGAGCTCCTACGAGCAGTACTTC. It codes for CASSLAGGGSSYEQYF.

The rearrangement uses TRBV27 and TRBJ1-5, with D tentatively TRBD1 (6 bases). Germline V gene data show CDR1 as MNHEY and CDR2 as SMNVEV (reference sequence). The CDR3 spans 14 residues. The V end was cut by 10 bases, the J end by 4 bases, with 17 bases between. The chain's CDR3 is CATGVDRRNQPQHF. In DNA form, the CDR3 reads TGTGCCACCGGGGTAGACAGGCGAAATCAGCCCCAGCATTTT.

The CDR3 region is CASSLVTDRAEQYF. In DNA form, the CDR3 reads TGCGCCAGCAGCTTGGTTACCGACAGGGCAGAGCAGTACTTC. The genes are TRBV5-1 and TRBJ2-7, with 7 bases identical to TRBD1. The V gene end was trimmed by 0 bases and the J gene end by 7 bases; junction bases not matched to a gene: 7. Per the germline V gene, CDR1 is SGHRS and CDR2 is YFSETQ. There are 14 residues in the CDR3.